What follows are 20 T cell receptor beta chains derived from one specimen sequenced in a study of T cells after posttransplantation cyclophosphamide. Libraries were prepared by immunoSEQ multiplex PCR; TCRdb keeps only in-frame clonotypes and omits some of them. The sample gives about 38,000 clones, none seen only once, and the top ten clones hold 2.5%. Sequencing used PBMCs. The receptors shown here come from a man aged 50 to 59 in good health, CMV-negative, and a related stem cell transplant donor.

The chain recombines TRBV18 with TRBJ2-5, with 12 bases fitting TRBD2. The assigned J gene may be wrong: the sequence end matches TRBJ2-7 better. Germline CDR1 reads KGHSH; CDR2 reads LQKENI. The CDR3 runs to 15 residues. The CDR3 is CASSPQTSGSSEQYF. Here the CDR3 DNA reads TGTGCCAGCTCACCCCAGACTAGCGGGAGTTCCGAGCAGTACTTC.

This clone was found many times. The genes are TRBV19 and TRBJ1-2, with no clear D. Germline V lookup: CDR1 LNHDA, CDR2 SQIVND (reference sequence). CDR3 length: 14 amino acids. Trimming took 4 bases from V and 0 from J, leaving 9 bases between them. Here the CDR3 DNA reads TGTGCCAGTAGTAGTCGACAAACTAACTATGGCTACACCTTC. It translates to CASSSRQTNYGYTF.

This clone was picked up a small number of times. V and J are TRBV6-4 and TRBJ1-6; D not certain. Trimming pared 4 bases from V and 5 bases from J, leaving 12 bases between. The CDR3 length is 15 residues. Germline CDR1 is MRHNA and CDR2 is SNTAGT. This chain's CDR3 is CASSVAGRDNSPLHF. The CDR3 coding sequence is TGTGCCAGCAGTGTGGCAGGCCGCGATAATTCACCCCTCCACTTT.

This clone was observed many times. The genes are TRBV7-9 and TRBJ2-1; TRBD2 is a possible D gene (6 bases). Between the trimmed V and J ends, which lost 1 base and 0 bases, there was a span of 13 bases. The CDR3 totals 17 residues. The germline V gene has CDR1 SEHNR and CDR2 FQNEAQ (reference sequence). DNA for the CDR3: TGTGCCAGCAGCTTAGGAGGTGCGGGGAGCTCCTACAATGAGCAGTTCTTC. Protein product: CASSLGGAGSSYNEQFF.

J is TRBJ2-1 and V is TRBV7-6; 8 bases agree with TRBD1. The CDR3 sequence is 14 residues long. Germline CDR1 and CDR2: SGHVS and FNYEAQ. V shed 0 bases, J shed 6 bases, and the junction held 1 base outside the gene matches. CDR3 protein: CASSLAQGVNEQFF. The CDR3 DNA reads TGTGCCAGCAGCTTAGCACAGGGGGTCAATGAGCAGTTCTTC.

This clone has at least ten counts. V and J are TRBV18 and TRBJ1-6, with a tentative D call TRBD1 (5 bases). The CDR3 runs 14 residues. V was cut by 6 bases and J by 7 bases, with 13 bases left in between. Germline CDR1 is KGHSH and CDR2 is LQKENI. The CDR3 reads CASSPGPVNSPLHF. CDR3 nucleotides: TGTGCCAGCTCGCCAGGGCCGGTGAATTCACCCCTCCACTTT.

This clone was detected many times. The chain joins TRBV25-1 to TRBJ1-1; TRBD1 is a possible D gene (5 bases). The CDR3 spans 12 residues. Trimming took off 8 bases at V and 5 bases at J, with 12 bases between the two ends. CDR1 is MGHDK, CDR2 SYGVNS, per germline. The CDR3 reads CASRAGGTEAFF. Here the CDR3 DNA reads TGTGCCAGCCGGGCCGGGGGTACTGAAGCTTTCTTT.

This clone was counted at least ten times. The V gene is TRBV16, the J gene TRBJ2-7; weak D call: TRBD2 (5 bases). Germline CDR1 KGHSY, CDR2 FQNENV. The V end was cut by 3 bases, the J end by 3 bases, with 18 bases between. The CDR3 runs 16 residues. As DNA, the CDR3 is TGTGCCAGCAGCCACACTAGTGGGAGCTTGGACTACGAGCAGTACTTC. It is translated as CASSHTSGSLDYEQYF.

This clone was picked up many times. V is TRBV7-9 and J is TRBJ2-5; D is unresolved. CDR1 is SEHNR and CDR2 is FQNEAQ in the germline V gene (reference sequence). The ends were cut back, 8 bases at V and 4 bases at J, with 17 bases in the middle. The CDR3 has 14 amino acids. CDR3 sequence: CASGIITTGETQYF. In DNA form, the CDR3 reads TGTGCCAGCGGCATCATAACGACGGGAGAGACCCAGTACTTC.

There are many counts of this clone. The rearrangement links TRBV4-2 to TRBJ2-7, with 7 positions matching TRBD1. Germline CDR1 reads LGHNA; CDR2 reads YNFKEQ. This CDR3 region has 14 residues. Unmatched junction bases numbered 6, after V lost 4 bases and J lost 3 bases. CDR3 sequence (DNA): TGTGCCAGCAGCCCAGCCGACAGGGACTACGAGCAGTACTTC. Its protein product is CASSPADRDYEQYF.

This clone was counted many times. The chain recombines TRBV11-3 with TRBJ2-3; no clear D gene. From germline, CDR1 is SGHNT and CDR2 YENEEA. V lost 1 base and J lost 5, with 13 bases in between. This CDR3 spans 15 amino acids. The CDR3 sequence: CASSLGTGRGDTQYF. CDR3 DNA sequence: TGTGCCAGCAGCTTAGGAACCGGCCGAGGAGATACGCAGTATTTT.

The chain employs TRBV27 and TRBJ2-5; 9 bases fit TRBD2. Matching the DNA end better, TRBJ2-7 makes the J call doubtful. Germline V lookup: CDR1 MNHEY, CDR2 SMNVEV (reference sequence). This CDR3 is 16 amino acids long. This chain's CDR3 is CASSGTGTSRHYEQYF. CDR3 bases: TGTGCCAGCAGCGGTACCGGGACTAGCAGACACTACGAGCAGTACTTC.

There are many counts of this clone. The J gene is TRBJ2-3, the V gene TRBV9, with 9 positions matching TRBD1. The CDR3 runs 17 residues. Trimming removed 0 bases from V and 9 bases from J; junction bases left unmatched: 14. The V gene's germline CDR1 is SGDLS and CDR2 YYNGEE. This CDR3 reads CASSVAVGTGPRTTQYF. In DNA form, the CDR3 reads TGTGCCAGCAGCGTAGCTGTGGGGACAGGGCCCCGAACGACGCAGTATTTT.

This clone was recorded at least ten times. The J gene is TRBJ2-7, the V gene TRBV7-6; D might be TRBD2 (5 bases). The CDR3 has 11 amino acids. The germline V gene encodes CDR1 SGHVS and CDR2 FNYEAQ. V lost 5 bases and J lost 7, with 9 bases in between. CDR3 residues: CASSLSGEQYF. The CDR3 DNA follows: TGTGCCAGCAGCCTATCGGGGGAGCAGTACTTC.

This clone has just a few counts. CDR3 in amino acids: CASSPGGSPRYSNQPQHF. The CDR3 bases are TGTGCCAGCAGCCCCGGGGGGAGCCCCCGATATAGCAATCAGCCCCAGCATTTT. V is TRBV5-5 and J is TRBJ1-5; D is possibly TRBD1 (5 bases). The CDR3 totals 18 residues. V gave up 4 bases and J gave up 0 bases, with 20 bases separating them. The germline V gene encodes CDR1 SGHKS and CDR2 YYEKEE (reference sequence). Using reference TRBV5-5 and TRBJ1-5 for the parts outside the CDR3, the full variable domain is DAGVTQSPTHLIKTRGQQVTLRCSPISGHKSVSWYQQVLGQGPQFIFQYYEKEERGRGNFPDRFSARQFPNYSSELNVNALLLGDSALYLCASSPGGSPRYSNQPQHFGDGTRLSIL.

This clone was detected a few times. The chain couples TRBV7-2 to TRBJ2-5; 13 positions match TRBD2. The CDR3 has 15 amino acids. The junction had 4 bases not matched to a gene; V was cut back by 5 bases and J by 4 bases. The germline V gene encodes CDR1 SGHTA and CDR2 FQGNSA. CDR3 sequence reads: CASSRTSGSGETQYF. CDR3 nucleotides: TGTGCCAGCAGCCGGACTAGCGGGAGTGGAGAGACCCAGTACTTC.

This clone was counted at least ten times. J is TRBJ2-1 and V is TRBV29-1; 8 bases are shared with TRBD1. V lost 3 bases and J lost 4; bases outside the gene matches: 5. The CDR3 extends over 14 amino acids. The germline gives CDR1 SQVTM, CDR2 ANQGSEA. CDR3 sequence (DNA): TGCAGCGTTGACGGGGACAGGACTTACAATGAGCAGTTCTTC. Translation: CSVDGDRTYNEQFF.

This clone was detected many times. The rearrangement joins TRBV5-1 to TRBJ1-6, with no clear D. V lost 4 bases to trimming and J lost 4 bases, with 9 bases between them. Looked up from germline, CDR1 is SGHRS and CDR2 is YFSETQ. The CDR3 spans 14 residues. DNA of the CDR3: TGCGCCAGCAGCAATGACGGGTATAATTCACCCCTCCACTTT. The encoded protein is CASSNDGYNSPLHF. The full variable domain, in which reference TRBV5-1 and TRBJ1-6 provide the parts outside the CDR3, is KAGVTQTPRYLIKTRGQQVTLSCSPISGHRSVSWYQQTPGQGLQFLFEYFSETQRNKGNFPGRFSGRQFSNSRSEMNVSTLELGDSALYLCASSNDGYNSPLHFGNGTRLTVT.

The gene calls are TRBV9 and TRBJ2-5, with D possibly being TRBD2 (5 bases). Germline CDR1 is SGDLS and CDR2 is YYNGEE. The CDR3 is made up of 12 amino acids. Trimming shortened V by 3 bases and J by 5 bases, and 8 bases separated the two germline ends. The CDR3 reads CASSAGWETQYF. CDR3 DNA sequence: TGTGCCAGCAGCGCGGGGTGGGAGACCCAGTACTTC.

This clone was seen a few times. The chain links TRBV1 to TRBJ2-7; the DNA was not used to check the table's D call, TRBD1. TRBV1 corresponds to a pseudogene. The CDR3 totals 16 residues. The CDR3 sequence is CTSSQPGTPYGNEQYF. In DNA form, the CDR3 reads TGCACCAGCAGCCAACCAGGGACACCCTACGGGAACGAGCAGTACTTC.